The rows below give T cell receptor beta chains drawn from one sample of a study of cytomegalovirus exposure and HLA in healthy donors. Sequencing was performed with immunoSEQ multiplex PCR; in TCRdb, only in-frame clones are kept and a portion is missing. The table shows hundreds of thousands of clones, with over 60% occurring only once. Sequencing was done on a sample of PBMCs. The receptors come from a man aged 40-49 years in good health and CMV-seronegative. Both conserved end residues are part of each CDR3. The D gene is left open where the match is weak. Rows give clone size only sometimes, using once, few, many, or a class for an expanded clone.

D gene: TRBD1; V gene: TRBV7-3; J gene: TRBJ1-1; clone size: NA; CDR3 DNA: TGTGCCAGCAGCCCCAGGACAGGGGATGAAGCTTTCTTT; CDR3 protein: CASSPRTGDEAFF
D gene: TRBD2; V gene: TRBV28; J gene: TRBJ2-7; clone size: NA; CDR3 DNA: TGTGCCAGCAGTTCCACCAGTGGGACTAGCGACGACGAGCAGTACTTC; CDR3 protein: CASSSTSGTSDDEQYF
D gene: TRBD1; V gene: TRBV2; J gene: TRBJ2-4; clone size: NA; CDR3 DNA: TGTGCCAGCAGCAAGGACAGGTCCAAAAACATTCAGTACTTC; CDR3 protein: CASSKDRSKNIQYF
D gene: NA; V gene: TRBV7-2; J gene: TRBJ2-1; clone size: NA; CDR3 DNA: TGTGCCAGCAGTCCTACCTATGAGCAGTTCTTC; CDR3 protein: CASSPTYEQFF
D gene: NA; V gene: TRBV5-1; J gene: TRBJ1-3; clone size: NA; CDR3 DNA: TGCGCCAGCAGCGAGCTCAGCACAGGCTCCTCTGGAAACACCATATATTTT; CDR3 protein: CASSELSTGSSGNTIYF
D gene: NA; V gene: TRBV4-2; J gene: TRBJ2-5; clone size: NA; CDR3 DNA: TGTGCCAGCAGCCAAGATGGGGGGGCGGACGAGACCCAGTACTTC; CDR3 protein: CASSQDGGADETQYF
D gene: NA; V gene: TRBV11-2; J gene: TRBJ2-1; clone size: NA; CDR3 DNA: TGTGCCAGCAGGTTAAGCACCTCGTACAATGAGCAGTTCTTC; CDR3 protein: CASRLSTSYNEQFF
D gene: TRBD1; V gene: TRBV15; J gene: TRBJ2-7; clone size: NA; CDR3 DNA: TGTGCCACCAGCACCGGGACAGGGGGCAACTACGAGCAGTACTTC; CDR3 protein: CATSTGTGGNYEQYF
D gene: NA; V gene: TRBV13; J gene: TRBJ2-2; clone size: NA; CDR3 DNA: TGTGCCAGCAGCTTCGGATCGGGATTGGGCGACACCGGGGAGCTGTTTTTT; CDR3 protein: CASSFGSGLGDTGELFF
D gene: NA; V gene: TRBV27; J gene: TRBJ2-7; clone size: NA; CDR3 DNA: TGTGCCAGCAGTTTATTTAAGCTCAGGGTGGACGAGCAGTACTTC; CDR3 protein: CASSLFKLRVDEQYF
D gene: TRBD1; V gene: TRBV13; J gene: TRBJ2-7; clone size: NA; CDR3 DNA: TGTGCCAGTAGCTTCGAAAACAGGGGGCTTTACGAGCAGTACTTC; CDR3 protein: CASSFENRGLYEQYF
D gene: NA; V gene: TRBV5-4; J gene: TRBJ1-3; clone size: once; CDR3 DNA: TGTGCCAGCAGCTCAGGGATCGTTGGAAACACCATATATTTT; CDR3 protein: CASSSGIVGNTIYF